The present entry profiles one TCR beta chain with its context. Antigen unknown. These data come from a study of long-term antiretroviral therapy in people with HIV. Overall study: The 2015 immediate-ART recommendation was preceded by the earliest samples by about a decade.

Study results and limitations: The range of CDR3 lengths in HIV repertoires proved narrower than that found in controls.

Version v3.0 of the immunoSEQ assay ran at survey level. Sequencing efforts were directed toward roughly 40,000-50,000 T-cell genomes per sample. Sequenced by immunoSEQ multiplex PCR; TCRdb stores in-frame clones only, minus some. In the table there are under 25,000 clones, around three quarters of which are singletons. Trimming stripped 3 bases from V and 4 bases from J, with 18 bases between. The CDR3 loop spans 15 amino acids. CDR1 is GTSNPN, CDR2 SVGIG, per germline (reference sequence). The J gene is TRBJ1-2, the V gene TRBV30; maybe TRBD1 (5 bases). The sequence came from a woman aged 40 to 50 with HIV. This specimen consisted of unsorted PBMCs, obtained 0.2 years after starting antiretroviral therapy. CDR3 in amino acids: CAWRTTGRISYGYTF. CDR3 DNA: TGTGCCTGGAGGACGACGGGACGAATCTCCTATGGCTACACCTTC.